This T cell receptor beta chain was recovered during a study of T cells after yellow fever vaccination. In the study overall: Each low-cell-number fraction was prepared by means of SMART-Seq v4 Ultra Low Input.

Study conclusions and caveats: Detected again after the booster were most primary-vaccination clones, at approximately 96% CD4 and about 90% CD8.

Generation of TCR cDNA used 5'RACE template switching (which added a universal primer site and UMIs). TCRdb fed the 5' RACE reads into MiXCR, producing one record per CDR3 protein. Of 300,000 or so distinct CDR3 sequences in the sample, under 9% were seen once. This clonotype was counted between two and nine times. Its target is unknown. Germline V gene sequence: CDR1 LGHNA, CDR2 YNFKEQ. With 0 bases removed from V and 3 bases from J, the gap between germline ends came to 8 bases. CDR3 length equals 14 residues. The receptor was derived from a man between 18 and 29 years old who received the YFV17D yellow fever vaccine. The input for sequencing was CD4+ T cells sorted from PBMCs, taken 5 days after the yellow fever booster vaccination. The chain joins TRBV4-2 to TRBJ1-2, with D hard to call. DNA for the CDR3: TGTGCCAGCAGCCAAGAGGGCACAGACTATGGCTACACCTTC. Its translation is CASSQEGTDYGYTF.